The sequence of this TCR beta chain was determined in a study of blood T cell repertoires in COVID-19. As for the study in general: Whether acute or convalescent, the COVID-19 samples came from the United States, Italy and Spain. The cDNA or gDNA used as material had been derived from T cells, B-cell-depleted T cells, or PBMCs.

Original handling: Reference gene primer amplification in the assay estimated nucleated cell counts. TCRdb's copy holds only in-frame clones and misses some; the assay was immunoSEQ multiplex PCR. V and J calls and clone size follow that table, whereas D and trimming were derived from the DNA. The sample holds approximately 290,000 clones, about 85% seen once. Seattle participants joined during active infection and were tracked over time. The trim removed 4 bases at V and 0 bases at J, leaving 11 bases unmatched. From germline, CDR1 is GTSNPN and CDR2 SVGIG (reference sequence). The CDR3 has 17 amino acids.

The chain has TRBV30 and TRBJ1-4, with 7 bases lining up with TRBD1. Input material: peripheral blood. The receptor was derived from a human donor with COVID-19, enrolled during active disease. The donor label of this sample is uncertain. CDR3 nucleotide sequence: TGTGCCTGGACCCCTGACAGGGCGTTTGCAACTAATGAAAAACTGTTTTTT. This sequence encodes CAWTPDRAFATNEKLFF.